The 5 T cell receptor beta chains given below trace back to one sample, sequenced in a study of CD8 T cells in ankylosing spondylitis. MiXCR, applied by TCRdb to the 5' RACE reads, yields one record per CDR3 protein. This repertoire shows about 460,000 distinct CDR3 sequences, roughly 5.3% found once; its top ten account for 3% to 4%. For these TCRs, the target antigens are not known. General study results and limits: Blood from ankylosing spondylitis patients appeared to carry a characteristic roughly 8-variant TCR beta motif.

Sequenced sample: blood, either unsorted or a sorted T cell fraction (not recorded which). Every receptor here comes from a male donor with ankylosing spondylitis.

This clonotype was counted between two and nine times. This sequence joins TRBV3-1 and TRBJ1-6, with D maybe TRBD1 (5 bases). Trimming removed 0 bases at V and 14 bases at J, with 23 bases between. Germline V gives CDR1 LGHDT, CDR2 YNNKEL (reference sequence). This CDR3 is built from 17 residues. CDR3 protein: CASSQDFGGDSLVALHF. CDR3 nucleotide sequence: TGTGCCAGCAGCCAAGATTTTGGGGGAGACTCCTTAGTGGCCCTCCACTTT.

This clonotype was detected many times. The V and J genes are TRBV4-1 and TRBJ1-5; D possibly corresponds to TRBD1 (5 bases). Looked up from germline, CDR1 is MGHRA and CDR2 is YSYEKL. V was shortened by 0 bases and J by 5 bases, with 11 bases between the two germline ends. The CDR3 contains 15 residues. CDR3 in DNA: TGCGCCAGCAGCCAAGACCGACAGATCCATCAGCCCCAGCATTTT. Its translation: CASSQDRQIHQPQHF.

In this sample, this clonotype turned up a few times. The CDR3 region is CASSPPGLDEAYEQYF. The DNA for the CDR3 is TGTGCCAGCAGCCCCCCCGGACTAGATGAGGCCTACGAGCAGTACTTC. The chain combines TRBV6-1 with TRBJ2-7; TRBD2 agrees at 7 bases. CDR3 length equals 16 residues. From germline, CDR1 is MNHNS and CDR2 SASEGT. The junction had 13 bases not matched to a gene; V was cut back by 6 bases and J by 2 bases.

This clonotype has at least ten counts. This sequence joins TRBV6-5 and TRBJ1-4, with D unclear. V was cut by 1 base and J by 1 base, with 10 bases left in between. Germline CDR1 is MNHEY and CDR2 is SVGAGI. The CDR3 contains 16 residues. CDR3 sequence (DNA): TGTGCCAGCAGTTACTACCTCGGGCAAACTAATGAAAAACTGTTTTTT. Protein: CASSYYLGQTNEKLFF.

There are many counts of this clonotype. The chain joins TRBV5-1 to TRBJ2-1, with 7 bases identical to TRBD1. CDR1 and CDR2 (germline): SGHRS, YFSETQ. The CDR3 runs 16 residues. J was trimmed by 0 bases and V by 1 base; bases with no gene match: 4. The CDR3 DNA follows: TGCGCCAGCAGCTTGACCGGGACAGTCTCCTACAATGAGCAGTTCTTC. It encodes CASSLTGTVSYNEQFF.